This TCR beta chain was obtained from a study of T cells after yellow fever vaccination. Background on the study: Low-cell-number fractions were prepared with SMART-Seq v4 Ultra Low Input.

Template switching with 5'RACE generated the TCR cDNA and added a universal primer site and UMIs. TCRdb reanalysed the 5' RACE reads using MiXCR and keeps one entry per CDR3 protein. The repertoire has a few hundred thousand distinct CDR3 sequences, roughly 3.9% of them found once; the top ten carry around 25%. In germline, CDR1 is DFQATT, CDR2 SNEGSKA (reference sequence). The CDR3 loop spans 15 amino acids. Trimming left V 6 bases short and J 3 bases short, with 19 bases between. This clonotype was recorded a few times. Its target is not known. General study points: Clonotypes shared by both compartments, CD4 and CD8, made up a small share. The bulk population could contribute abundant contaminating clonotypes to FACS-sorted repertoires.

The sequence derives from a man between 18 and 29 years old who received the YFV17D yellow fever vaccine. The sample here was PBMCs, taken 5 days after the yellow fever booster vaccination. This chain uses TRBV20-1 with TRBJ2-3; D may match TRBD1 or TRBD2 (5 bases each). The CDR3: CSAAGTLRGTDTQYF. The CDR3, as DNA: TGCAGTGCCGCCGGGACCCTCAGAGGAACAGATACGCAGTATTTT.